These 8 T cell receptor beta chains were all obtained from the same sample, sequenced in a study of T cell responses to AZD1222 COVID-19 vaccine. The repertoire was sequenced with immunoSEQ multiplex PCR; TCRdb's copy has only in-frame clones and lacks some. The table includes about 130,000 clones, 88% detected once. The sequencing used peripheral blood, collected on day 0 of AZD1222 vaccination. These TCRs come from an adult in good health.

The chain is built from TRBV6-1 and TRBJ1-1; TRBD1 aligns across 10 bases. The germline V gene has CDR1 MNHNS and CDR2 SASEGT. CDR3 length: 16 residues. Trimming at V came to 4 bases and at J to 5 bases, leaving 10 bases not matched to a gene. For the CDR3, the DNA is TGTGCCAGCAGTGCCGAATTGGACAGGGGGGGGACTGAAGCTTTCTTT. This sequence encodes CASSAELDRGGTEAFF.

The CDR3 DNA sequence: TGCGCCAGCAGCCAACTGAAAGCTAACTATGGCTACACCTTC. This gives the protein CASSQLKANYGYTF. The gene calls are TRBV4-3 and TRBJ1-2; D unclear. This CDR3 has 14 residues. From germline, CDR1 is LGHNA and CDR2 YSLEER. Trimming removed 2 bases from V and 0 bases from J, with 7 bases in between.

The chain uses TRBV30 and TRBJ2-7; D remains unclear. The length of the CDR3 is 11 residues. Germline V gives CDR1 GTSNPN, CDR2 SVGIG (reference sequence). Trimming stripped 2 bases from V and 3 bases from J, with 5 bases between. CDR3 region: CAWSMNYEQYF. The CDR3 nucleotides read TGTGCCTGGAGTATGAACTACGAGCAGTACTTC.

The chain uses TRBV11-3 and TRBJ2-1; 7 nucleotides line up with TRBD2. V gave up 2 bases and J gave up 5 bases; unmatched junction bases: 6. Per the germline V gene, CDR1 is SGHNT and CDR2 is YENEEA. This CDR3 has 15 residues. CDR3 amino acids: CASSLFTAGDNEQFF. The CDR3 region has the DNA TGTGCCAGCAGCTTATTTACGGCGGGAGACAATGAGCAGTTCTTC.

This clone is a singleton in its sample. The DNA for the CDR3 is TGTGCCAGTAGTATTGGCCAGGGGGGTAGCACTGAAGCTTTCTTT. Translating it yields CASSIGQGGSTEAFF. The chain is built from TRBV19 and TRBJ1-1; 7 positions agree with TRBD1. After removal of 3 bases from V and 4 bases from J, the junction contained 8 bases not matched to a gene. The germline gives CDR1 LNHDA, CDR2 SQIVND (reference sequence). CDR3 length: 15 amino acids.

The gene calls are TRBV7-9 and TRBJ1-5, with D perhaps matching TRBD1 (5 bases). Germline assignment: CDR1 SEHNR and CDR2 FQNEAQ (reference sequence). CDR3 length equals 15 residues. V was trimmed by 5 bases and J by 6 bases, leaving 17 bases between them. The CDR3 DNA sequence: TGTGCCAGCAGCCATAGCCGGGGGTTGGGTCAGCCCCAGCATTTT. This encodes CASSHSRGLGQPQHF.

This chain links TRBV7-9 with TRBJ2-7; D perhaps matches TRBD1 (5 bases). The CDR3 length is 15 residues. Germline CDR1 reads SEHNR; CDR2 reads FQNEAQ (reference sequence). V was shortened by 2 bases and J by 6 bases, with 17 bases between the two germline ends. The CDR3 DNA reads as TGTGCCAGCAGCTTACAAGGCCAGGGCAACATCGAGCAGTACTTC. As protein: CASSLQGQGNIEQYF.

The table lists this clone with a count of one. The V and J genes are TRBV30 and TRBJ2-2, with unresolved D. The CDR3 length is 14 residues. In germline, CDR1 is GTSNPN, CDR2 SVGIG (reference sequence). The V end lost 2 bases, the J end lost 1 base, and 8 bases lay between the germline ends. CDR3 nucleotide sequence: TGTGCCTGGAGTATTGGAAGGAACACCGGGGAGCTGTTTTTT. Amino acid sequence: CAWSIGRNTGELFF.